This entry lists 9 T cell receptor beta chains sequenced from one sample in a study of brain metastases from non-small cell lung cancer. Clones were read by immunoSEQ multiplex PCR, and TCRdb kept only the in-frame ones, dropping some. The table shows about 4,300 clones, with approximately 80% occurring only once. The source material was primary lung tumor tissue. These receptors were collected from a donor aged 40 or over with non-small cell lung cancer.

Comment on this clone: Relative to the germline gene, one junction end is altered; a read error may explain this. The chain is built from TRBV6-5 and TRBJ1-2; 11 nucleotides align to TRBD1. Germline V gene sequence: CDR1 MNHEY, CDR2 SVGAGI. The CDR3 consists of 14 residues. The CDR3 is CASDPDRGLRGYTF. The CDR3 bases are TGTGCCAGCGACCCGGACAGGGGGCTTAGAGGCTATACCTTC.

On this clone: Just one base apart from a much larger clone, this may be a read error. The chain combines TRBV4-1 with TRBJ2-1; possibly TRBD1 or TRBD2 for D (7 bases each). Trimming removed 2 bases from V and 6 bases from J, with 20 bases in between. The germline gives CDR1 MGHRA, CDR2 YSYEKL. The length of the CDR3 is 17 residues. CDR3: CASSQTSEGAQFNEQFF. Written as DNA, the CDR3 is TGCGCCAGCAGCCAAACTAGCGAGGGGGCCCAGTTCAATGAGCAGTTCTTC.

This clone was detected once. This chain connects TRBV6-6 to TRBJ1-3, with D possibly TRBD1 on 6 matching bases. Germline CDR1 is MNHNY and CDR2 is SVGAGI (reference sequence). Deletions cut 0 bases from V and 0 bases from J, with 9 bases between. The CDR3 extends over 16 amino acids. This chain's CDR3 is CASSYSLQGSGNTIYF. In DNA form, the CDR3 reads TGTGCCAGCAGTTACTCGCTACAGGGCTCTGGAAACACCATATATTTT.

The rearrangement links TRBV28 to TRBJ2-2; D uncertain. The CDR3 runs 15 residues. Between the trimmed V and J ends, which lost 7 bases and 2 bases, there was a span of 14 bases. The germline V gene encodes CDR1 MDHEN and CDR2 SYDVKM. CDR3 protein: CASTLEQANTGELFF. The CDR3 bases are TGTGCCAGCACCCTAGAGCAGGCCAACACCGGGGAGCTGTTTTTT.

The table lists this clone with a few counts. The chain recombines TRBV7-3 with TRBJ2-2; 7 nucleotides align to TRBD1. Germline values: CDR1 SGHTA, CDR2 FQGTGA. V lost 2 bases and J lost 6; bases outside the gene matches: 6. CDR3 length: 15 amino acids. The CDR3 sequence: CASSLQTGVAGELFF. CDR3 sequence (DNA): TGTGCCAGCAGCTTACAAACAGGGGTAGCCGGGGAGCTGTTTTTT.

CDR3 residues: CAIGQGLSGANVLTF. CDR3 DNA sequence: TGTGCCATCGGCCAGGGCCTCTCTGGGGCCAACGTCCTGACTTTC. The chain recombines TRBV10-3 with TRBJ2-6; D may be TRBD1 (5 bases). The CDR3 contains 15 residues. With 8 bases removed from V and 0 bases from J, the gap between germline ends came to 11 bases. Germline V gene data show CDR1 as ENHRY and CDR2 as SYGVKD.

The rearrangement links TRBV5-6 to TRBJ2-3; D possibly corresponds to TRBD2 (6 bases). The CDR3 totals 16 residues. Trimming stripped 2 bases from V and 0 bases from J, with 13 bases between. Per the germline V gene, CDR1 is SGHDT and CDR2 is YYEEEE. The CDR3 reads CASSLQTSFSTDTQYF. The CDR3 nucleotides read TGTGCCAGCAGCTTACAAACTAGCTTTAGCACAGATACGCAGTATTTT.

The table lists this clone with a count of one. The genes are TRBV20-1 and TRBJ2-5; 11 positions match TRBD2. The germline V gene has CDR1 DFQATT and CDR2 SNEGSKA (reference sequence). This CDR3 has 11 residues. The CDR3 DNA sequence: TGCGGGGGACTAGCGGCGGAGACCCAGTACTTC. This gives the protein CGGLAAETQYF.

The chain recombines TRBV2 with TRBJ1-1; 9 nucleotides match TRBD1. CDR1 SNHLY and CDR2 FYNNEI come from the germline V gene. CDR3 length equals 15 residues. Unmatched junction bases numbered 9, after V lost 5 bases and J lost 5 bases. The CDR3 is CASSFEGTGRTEAFF. CDR3 bases: TGTGCCAGCAGTTTTGAGGGGACAGGGCGAACTGAAGCTTTCTTT. The whole variable domain, filled in from reference TRBV2 and TRBJ1-1, reads EPEVTQTPSHQVTQMGQEVILRCVPISNHLYFYWYRQILGQKVEFLVSFYNNEISEKSEIFDDQFSVERPDGSNFTLKIRSTKLEDSAMYFCASSFEGTGRTEAFFGQGTRLTVV.